This T cell receptor (beta chain) comes out of a study of neurological immune-mediated disorders. Overall study results and limits: None of the CDR3 amino acid sequences of expanded clones were shared across subjects, and this suggested private repertoires in all groups.

In this sample, this clonotype turned up many times. Antigen: not known. Germline CDR1 MNHEY, CDR2 SVGEGT. CDR3 length: 13 amino acids. Trimming left V 7 bases short and J 4 bases short, with 14 bases between. The cDNA came from 5'RACE with 10-nucleotide random UMIs. From the 5' RACE reads, TCRdb called clonotypes with MiXCR, one entry per CDR3 protein. The table shows tens of thousands of distinct CDR3 sequences, with about 4.5% occurring only once. Documented time point: longitudinal time-point 3. V and J are TRBV6-2 or TRBV6-3 and TRBJ2-7; possibly TRBD1 for D (6 bases). The material sequenced was PBMCs. The source of this sequence is a woman between 55 and 75 years old with multiple sclerosis. CDR3 amino acids: CASNARTAYEQYF. The CDR3 DNA reads TGTGCCAGCAATGCCAGGACAGCATACGAGCAGTACTTC.